This is a list of T cell receptor beta chains from one sample in a study of blood T cell repertoires in COVID-19. TCRdb's table, derived via immunoSEQ multiplex PCR, lists solely in-frame clones and lacks some. The profile shows under 350,000 clones, more than 80% of them singletons. The sample consisted of peripheral blood. Receptor source: a woman aged 25-40 years with COVID-19, enrolled during active disease. CDR3s include the opening cysteine and the closing phenylalanine or tryptophan. Fields, in order: J gene, CDR3 length, clone size, D gene, V gene, CDR3 protein, CDR3 DNA. D genes are given only for firm matches. For some rows the clone size is stated as once, few or many, or as a class when expanded; others skip it.

j_call: TRBJ2-3
cdr3_length: 16
clone_size: NA
d_call: TRBD1
v_call: TRBV5-1
cdr3_aa: CASSLADRGSTDTQYF
cdr3_nt: TGCGCCAGCAGCTTGGCGGACAGGGGGAGCACAGATACGCAGTATTTT

j_call: TRBJ2-7
cdr3_length: 17
clone_size: NA
d_call: TRBD2
v_call: TRBV7-9
cdr3_aa: CASSQTLWTSGTYEQYF
cdr3_nt: TGTGCCAGCAGCCAAACCCTCTGGACTAGCGGGACTTACGAGCAGTACTTC

j_call: TRBJ1-1
cdr3_length: 14
clone_size: NA
d_call: NA
v_call: TRBV2
cdr3_aa: CASSEGPLDTEAFF
cdr3_nt: TGTGCCAGCAGTGAAGGGCCCCTCGACACTGAAGCTTTCTTT

j_call: TRBJ2-7
cdr3_length: 13
clone_size: NA
d_call: TRBD1
v_call: TRBV24-1
cdr3_aa: CATRGQGKDEQYF
cdr3_nt: TGTGCCACCAGGGGACAGGGGAAGGACGAGCAGTACTTC

j_call: TRBJ1-1
cdr3_length: 15
clone_size: once
d_call: TRBD1
v_call: TRBV5-5
cdr3_aa: CASSLSQGAHTEAFF
cdr3_nt: TGTGCCAGCAGCTTGTCTCAGGGGGCGCATACTGAAGCTTTCTTT

j_call: TRBJ2-7
cdr3_length: 15
clone_size: NA
d_call: TRBD1
v_call: TRBV5-4
cdr3_aa: CASSLMAGGNYEQYF
cdr3_nt: TGTGCCAGCAGCTTGATGGCAGGGGGCAACTACGAGCAGTACTTC

j_call: TRBJ2-3
cdr3_length: 15
clone_size: NA
d_call: TRBD2
v_call: TRBV28
cdr3_aa: CASSNGGSGTDTQYF
cdr3_nt: TGTGCCAGCAGTAACGGGGGGTCGGGCACAGATACGCAGTATTTT

j_call: TRBJ1-4
cdr3_length: 13
clone_size: NA
d_call: NA
v_call: TRBV12-3/TRBV12-4
cdr3_aa: CASRAGVSEKLFF
cdr3_nt: TGTGCCAGCAGGGCAGGCGTGAGTGAAAAACTGTTTTTT

j_call: TRBJ1-1
cdr3_length: 14
clone_size: NA
d_call: TRBD1
v_call: TRBV28
cdr3_aa: CASREQGSDTEAFF
cdr3_nt: TGTGCCAGCAGAGAACAGGGGAGCGACACTGAAGCTTTCTTT

j_call: TRBJ2-1
cdr3_length: 13
clone_size: NA
d_call: TRBD2
v_call: TRBV6-5
cdr3_aa: CATGTSGVNEQFF
cdr3_nt: TGTGCCACTGGGACTAGCGGAGTAAATGAGCAGTTCTTC

j_call: TRBJ1-2
cdr3_length: 14
clone_size: NA
d_call: NA
v_call: TRBV5-6
cdr3_aa: CASSEMQGYDGYTF
cdr3_nt: TGTGCCAGCAGCGAAATGCAGGGTTATGATGGCTACACCTTC

j_call: TRBJ1-6
cdr3_length: 15
clone_size: NA
d_call: TRBD1
v_call: TRBV24-1
cdr3_aa: CATSDATGDNSPLHF
cdr3_nt: TGTGCCACCAGTGATGCGACAGGGGATAATTCACCCCTCCACTTT

j_call: TRBJ1-1
cdr3_length: 15
clone_size: NA
d_call: TRBD1
v_call: TRBV4-1
cdr3_aa: CASSRTGQGGTEAFF
cdr3_nt: TGCGCCAGCAGCCGGACCGGACAGGGGGGCACTGAAGCTTTCTTT

j_call: TRBJ2-5
cdr3_length: 14
clone_size: NA
d_call: TRBD1
v_call: TRBV28
cdr3_aa: CASSSDRGEETQYF
cdr3_nt: TGTGCCAGCAGTTCTGACAGGGGGGAGGAGACCCAGTACTTC

j_call: TRBJ1-3
cdr3_length: 13
clone_size: NA
d_call: NA
v_call: TRBV30
cdr3_aa: CAWQGLSGNTIYF
cdr3_nt: TGTGCCTGGCAGGGCCTCTCTGGAAACACCATATATTTT

j_call: TRBJ1-5
cdr3_length: 13
clone_size: NA
d_call: NA
v_call: TRBV5-1
cdr3_aa: CASSLESDQPQHF
cdr3_nt: TGCGCCAGCAGCTTGGAATCCGATCAGCCCCAGCATTTT

j_call: TRBJ1-1
cdr3_length: 13
clone_size: NA
d_call: TRBD1
v_call: TRBV2
cdr3_aa: CASSGQGNTEAFF
cdr3_nt: TGTGCCAGCAGCGGACAGGGAAACACTGAAGCTTTCTTT

j_call: TRBJ2-1
cdr3_length: 19
clone_size: once
d_call: TRBD2
v_call: TRBV10-1
cdr3_aa: CASSPTLAGDLRSYNEQFF
cdr3_nt: TGCGCCAGCAGTCCGACACTAGCGGGAGATCTCCGTTCCTACAATGAGCAGTTCTTC

j_call: TRBJ2-7
cdr3_length: 14
clone_size: once
d_call: TRBD1
v_call: TRBV3-1/TRBV3-2
cdr3_aa: CASRRTGNSYEQYF
cdr3_nt: TGTGCCAGCAGACGGACAGGGAACTCCTACGAGCAGTACTTC

j_call: TRBJ1-3
cdr3_length: 15
clone_size: few
d_call: NA
v_call: TRBV9
cdr3_aa: CASSVDPGSGNTIYF
cdr3_nt: TGTGCCAGCAGCGTAGATCCAGGCTCTGGAAACACCATATATTTT

j_call: TRBJ2-7
cdr3_length: 13
clone_size: NA
d_call: TRBD1
v_call: TRBV7-9
cdr3_aa: CASRSTGSYEQYF
cdr3_nt: TGTGCCAGCAGGTCGACAGGGAGCTACGAGCAGTACTTC

j_call: TRBJ1-6
cdr3_length: 15
clone_size: NA
d_call: NA
v_call: TRBV5-1
cdr3_aa: CASSFWDTISSPLHF
cdr3_nt: TGCGCCAGCAGCTTTTGGGACACGATAAGTTCACCCCTCCACTTT

j_call: TRBJ1-3
cdr3_length: 16
clone_size: NA
d_call: NA
v_call: TRBV5-1
cdr3_aa: CASSLGGGSPGNTIYF
cdr3_nt: TGCGCCAGCAGCTTGGGTGGAGGGAGCCCTGGAAACACCATATATTTT

j_call: TRBJ2-1
cdr3_length: 15
clone_size: NA
d_call: NA
v_call: TRBV28
cdr3_aa: CASSLIRLAYNEQFF
cdr3_nt: TGTGCCAGCAGTTTAATCCGCCTAGCGTACAATGAGCAGTTCTTC

j_call: TRBJ2-1
cdr3_length: 18
clone_size: NA
d_call: TRBD2
v_call: TRBV6-1
cdr3_aa: CASSELSGTSKTYNEQFF
cdr3_nt: TGTGCCAGCAGTGAACTTTCCGGGACTAGCAAAACCTACAATGAGCAGTTCTTC

j_call: TRBJ1-5
cdr3_length: 13
clone_size: NA
d_call: NA
v_call: TRBV7-2
cdr3_aa: CASSDGTLQPQHF
cdr3_nt: TGTGCCAGCAGCGACGGGACTCTACAGCCCCAGCATTTT

j_call: TRBJ1-2
cdr3_length: 14
clone_size: NA
d_call: NA
v_call: TRBV11-2
cdr3_aa: CASSLNVAWRGYTF
cdr3_nt: TGTGCCAGCAGCTTAAACGTGGCCTGGCGGGGCTACACCTTC

j_call: TRBJ1-5
cdr3_length: 18
clone_size: NA
d_call: TRBD1
v_call: TRBV4-1
cdr3_aa: CASSHRWGRGRSNQPQHF
cdr3_nt: TGCGCCAGCAGCCATAGATGGGGCAGGGGGCGTAGCAATCAGCCCCAGCATTTT

j_call: TRBJ1-2
cdr3_length: 13
clone_size: NA
d_call: NA
v_call: TRBV28
cdr3_aa: CASSMTNNYGYTF
cdr3_nt: TGTGCCAGCAGTATGACAAATAACTATGGCTACACCTTC

j_call: TRBJ1-2
cdr3_length: 13
clone_size: NA
d_call: NA
v_call: TRBV9
cdr3_aa: CASSVGLYYGYTF
cdr3_nt: TGTGCCAGCAGCGTAGGACTCTACTATGGCTACACCTTC

j_call: TRBJ2-1
cdr3_length: 14
clone_size: NA
d_call: NA
v_call: TRBV28
cdr3_aa: CASSHPGVLNEQFF
cdr3_nt: TGTGCCAGCAGTCATCCGGGAGTCCTCAATGAGCAGTTCTTC

j_call: TRBJ2-3
cdr3_length: 17
clone_size: NA
d_call: TRBD2
v_call: TRBV7-2
cdr3_aa: CASSPASGSPAQDTQYF
cdr3_nt: TGTGCCAGCAGCCCCGCTAGCGGGAGTCCTGCCCAAGATACGCAGTATTTT

j_call: TRBJ2-5
cdr3_length: 12
clone_size: NA
d_call: NA
v_call: TRBV30
cdr3_aa: CAWDEGWETQYF
cdr3_nt: TGTGCCTGGGACGAGGGTTGGGAGACCCAGTACTTC

j_call: TRBJ2-7
cdr3_length: 14
clone_size: NA
d_call: TRBD1
v_call: TRBV28
cdr3_aa: CASSLDRALYEQYF
cdr3_nt: TGTGCCAGCAGTTTAGACAGGGCTCTCTACGAGCAGTACTTC

j_call: TRBJ1-1
cdr3_length: 13
clone_size: NA
d_call: NA
v_call: TRBV10-3
cdr3_aa: CAISESGQGRGFF
cdr3_nt: TGTGCCATCAGTGAGTCAGGCCAGGGTCGAGGTTTCTTT

j_call: TRBJ2-1
cdr3_length: 12
clone_size: NA
d_call: NA
v_call: TRBV2
cdr3_aa: CASSELVDEQFF
cdr3_nt: TGTGCCAGCAGTGAACTAGTCGATGAGCAGTTCTTC

j_call: TRBJ2-1
cdr3_length: 16
clone_size: NA
d_call: NA
v_call: TRBV4-1
cdr3_aa: CASSPGGDLSYNEQFF
cdr3_nt: TGCGCCAGCAGCCCAGGCGGGGACCTCTCCTACAATGAGCAGTTCTTC

j_call: TRBJ2-4
cdr3_length: 18
clone_size: NA
d_call: NA
v_call: TRBV9
cdr3_aa: CASSPQPQGRRTKNIQYF
cdr3_nt: TGTGCCAGCAGCCCTCAACCACAGGGGAGGAGAACCAAAAACATTCAGTACTTC

j_call: TRBJ2-7
cdr3_length: 13
clone_size: NA
d_call: NA
v_call: TRBV12-3/TRBV12-4
cdr3_aa: CASSPSLGSEQYF
cdr3_nt: TGTGCCAGCAGTCCCTCCCTAGGTTCCGAGCAGTACTTC

j_call: TRBJ1-2
cdr3_length: 13
clone_size: NA
d_call: NA
v_call: TRBV7-3
cdr3_aa: CASSLNGNYGYTF
cdr3_nt: TGTGCCAGCAGCTTAAACGGGAACTATGGCTACACCTTC

j_call: TRBJ1-1
cdr3_length: 16
clone_size: NA
d_call: TRBD1
v_call: TRBV5-6
cdr3_aa: CASSSVPTGLNTEAFF
cdr3_nt: TGTGCCAGCAGCTCAGTCCCGACAGGGCTGAACACTGAAGCTTTCTTT

j_call: TRBJ2-5
cdr3_length: 16
clone_size: once
d_call: TRBD1
v_call: TRBV30
cdr3_aa: CAWRYPTGGSLETQYF
cdr3_nt: TGTGCCTGGAGATACCCGACAGGGGGTAGTTTGGAGACCCAGTACTTC

j_call: TRBJ2-5
cdr3_length: 13
clone_size: NA
d_call: TRBD1
v_call: TRBV2
cdr3_aa: CASSVQGQETQYF
cdr3_nt: TGTGCCAGCAGTGTACAGGGGCAAGAGACCCAGTACTTC

j_call: TRBJ1-5
cdr3_length: 16
clone_size: NA
d_call: TRBD1
v_call: TRBV24-1
cdr3_aa: CATSDSARGPNQPQHF
cdr3_nt: TGTGCCACCAGTGATTCTGCCAGGGGGCCCAATCAGCCCCAGCATTTT

j_call: TRBJ2-7
cdr3_length: 14
clone_size: NA
d_call: NA
v_call: TRBV6-6
cdr3_aa: CASSYRDRDYEQYF
cdr3_nt: TGTGCCAGCAGTTACCGGGATAGGGACTACGAGCAGTACTTC

j_call: TRBJ2-3
cdr3_length: 17
clone_size: NA
d_call: NA
v_call: TRBV6-2/TRBV6-3
cdr3_aa: CASSPPGLELFTDTQYF
cdr3_nt: TGTGCCAGCAGCCCCCCGGGACTCGAGCTCTTCACAGATACGCAGTATTTT

j_call: TRBJ2-1
cdr3_length: 13
clone_size: NA
d_call: NA
v_call: TRBV10-1
cdr3_aa: CASSSPTRREQFF
cdr3_nt: TGCGCCAGCAGTTCACCGACTCGCCGTGAGCAGTTCTTC

j_call: TRBJ2-3
cdr3_length: 13
clone_size: NA
d_call: TRBD2
v_call: TRBV4-1
cdr3_aa: CASSQDATSGRYF
cdr3_nt: TGCGCCAGCAGCCAAGATGCGACTAGCGGGAGGTATTTT

j_call: TRBJ2-6
cdr3_length: 18
clone_size: NA
d_call: TRBD1
v_call: TRBV19
cdr3_aa: CASSATGGFSSGANVLTF
cdr3_nt: TGTGCCAGTAGTGCGACAGGGGGCTTTAGCTCTGGGGCCAACGTCCTGACTTTC

j_call: TRBJ1-1
cdr3_length: 14
clone_size: NA
d_call: NA
v_call: TRBV2
cdr3_aa: CASSAEALNTEAFF
cdr3_nt: TGTGCCAGCAGTGCGGAGGCCTTGAACACTGAAGCTTTCTTT

j_call: TRBJ1-5
cdr3_length: 14
clone_size: NA
d_call: NA
v_call: TRBV2
cdr3_aa: CASSGEGGNQPQHF
cdr3_nt: TGTGCCAGCAGTGGGGAAGGGGGCAATCAGCCCCAGCATTTT

j_call: TRBJ2-1
cdr3_length: 19
clone_size: NA
d_call: TRBD2
v_call: TRBV24-1
cdr3_aa: CATSDRWGGFLAGGGEQFF
cdr3_nt: TGTGCCACCAGTGACCGCTGGGGTGGTTTTTTAGCGGGAGGGGGAGAGCAGTTCTTC

j_call: TRBJ2-7
cdr3_length: 14
clone_size: NA
d_call: NA
v_call: TRBV5-5
cdr3_aa: CASSPLSGSYEQYF
cdr3_nt: TGTGCCAGCAGCCCATTGAGCGGTTCCTACGAGCAGTACTTC

j_call: TRBJ1-3
cdr3_length: 16
clone_size: NA
d_call: NA
v_call: TRBV14
cdr3_aa: CASSQGQGLLANTIYF
cdr3_nt: TGTGCCAGCAGCCAAGGGCAGGGCCTGCTGGCCAACACCATATATTTT

j_call: TRBJ1-2
cdr3_length: 12
clone_size: NA
d_call: NA
v_call: TRBV28
cdr3_aa: CASSLTGWGYTF
cdr3_nt: TGTGCCAGCAGTTTAACGGGATGGGGCTACACCTTC

j_call: TRBJ2-1
cdr3_length: 14
clone_size: NA
d_call: NA
v_call: TRBV27
cdr3_aa: CASCPGSVDNEQFF
cdr3_nt: TGTGCCAGCTGCCCCGGGAGCGTGGACAATGAGCAGTTCTTC

j_call: TRBJ1-1
cdr3_length: 16
clone_size: NA
d_call: TRBD1
v_call: TRBV4-3
cdr3_aa: CASSRTQAGGNTEAFF
cdr3_nt: TGCGCCAGCAGCCGGACCCAGGCAGGGGGGAACACTGAAGCTTTCTTT

j_call: TRBJ2-7
cdr3_length: 14
clone_size: NA
d_call: TRBD2
v_call: TRBV18
cdr3_aa: CASSYGLAEYEQYF
cdr3_nt: TGTGCCAGCTCTTACGGACTAGCGGAATACGAGCAGTACTTC